This T cell receptor beta chain was identified in a study of blood T cells in healthy people across ages. Using a J-beta primer mix together with a sample-barcoded 5' primer, a second PCR was run for roughly 6 to 12 cycles. TCRdb re-analysed the 5' RACE reads in MiXCR, keeping a single row per CDR3 protein. The data contain roughly 680,000 distinct CDR3 sequences, around 49% of them singletons. The CDR3 is 16 amino acids. The clonotype was recovered from a woman in her sixties in good health. The V call is TRBV1, the J call TRBJ1-4; the table's D gene call, TRBD1, was not cross checked with the DNA. TRBV1 is listed as a pseudogene. The sequenced sample consisted of blood. In DNA form, the CDR3 reads TGCACCAGCAGCCTTCGACGGGGCGGGTCTAATGAAAAACTGTTTTTT. It specifies CTSSLRRGGSNEKLFF.